This T cell receptor beta chain was retrieved from a study of CD8 T cells in ankylosing spondylitis. Each CDR3 protein gets one entry after TCRdb re-called the 5' RACE reads with MiXCR. The table lists hundreds of thousands of distinct CDR3 sequences, about a sixth of them singletons. The CDR3 has 15 residues. Germline-derived CDR1 and CDR2 are DFQATT and SNEGSKA (reference sequence). V lost 0 bases and J lost 0, with 9 bases in between. A note on this clonotype: Its cognate antigen is unknown.

Study outcomes and limitations: It appeared that ankylosing spondylitis blood was characterized by a TCR beta motif of roughly 8 highly homologous variants.

The chain carries TRBV20-1 and TRBJ1-3; D ambiguous. The TCR was taken from a male donor with ankylosing spondylitis. The specimen was blood, either unsorted or a sorted T cell fraction (not recorded which). In DNA, the CDR3 is TGCAGTGCTAGAGACAGGTTGAGCTCTGGAAACACCATATATTTT. As protein: CSARDRLSSGNTIYF.